The 32 T cell receptor beta chains below come from one sample, sequenced in a study of T cell clonality in common variable immunodeficiency. Study observations and caveats: Fewer deletions and N-nucleotide insertions were reportedly seen in common variable immunodeficiency TCR beta sequences.

The table came from immunoSEQ multiplex PCR; TCRdb's copy has only in-frame clones and leaves some out. Singletons are absent from the sample, which has approximately 24,000 clones. No antigen has been assigned to these receptors. The sequencing sample was made of peripheral blood mononuclear cells. The receptors shown here come from a human donor with common variable immunodeficiency.

This clone was recorded many times. The read stops 3 residues short of the end of the CDR3; the missing end is completed from the germline J gene. J is TRBJ2-7 and V is TRBV18; a weak D match, TRBD2 (6 bases). Germline values: CDR1 KGHSH, CDR2 LQKENI. With 5 bases removed from V and 1 base from J, the gap between germline ends came to 12 bases. The CDR3 extends over 14 amino acids. The CDR3 sequence: CASSYTGLSYEQYF. CDR3 DNA, as far as it was read: TGTGCCAGCTCATACACGGGACTGTCCTACGAG.

On this clone: With the read ending 3 residues before the CDR3 end, the germline J gene is used to fill in that end. The chain has TRBV7-8 and TRBJ1-3, with D maybe TRBD1 (5 bases). V was cut by 3 bases and J by 0 bases, with 9 bases left in between. CDR3 length: 15 amino acids. Germline CDR1 reads SGHVS; CDR2 reads FQNEAQ. CDR3 DNA (partial): TGTGCCAGCAGCTTTGGGGCGATCTCTGGAAACACC. Its translation is CASSFGAISGNT. In full, the CDR3 reads CASSFGAISGNTIYF.

A word on this clone: With the read ending 3 residues before the CDR3 end, the germline J gene is used to fill in that end. V is TRBV19 and J is TRBJ1-1, with 7 bases identical to TRBD1. This CDR3 is built from 14 residues. Germline V gene sequence: CDR1 LNHDA, CDR2 SQIVND (reference sequence). The J segment lost 1 base and the V segment lost 3 bases, leaving 2 bases of the junction unmatched. Incomplete CDR3 DNA: TGTGCCAGTAGTATGGGACAGACGAACACTGAA. This gives the protein CASSMGQTNTE. The whole CDR3 sequence reads CASSMGQTNTEAFF.

Concerning this clone: The CDR3 extends 3 residues past the end of the read, so its final part is completed from the germline J gene. The chain has TRBV30 and TRBJ2-6; 8 bases are a match to TRBD1. The CDR3 consists of 17 residues. Germline V lookup: CDR1 GTSNPN, CDR2 SVGIG (reference sequence). V was clipped by 5 bases and J by 0 bases; unmatched bases: 9. The CDR3 here is CAWARDRTNSGANVLTF. Incomplete CDR3 DNA: TGTGCCTGGGCCCGGGACAGGACCAACTCTGGGGCCAACGTC.

This clone was detected many times. CDR3 DNA (partial): TGTGCCAGCAGACGGGGACAGCAATACGAG. Translated, it gives CASRRGQQYE. The CDR3, in full, reads CASRRGQQYEQYF. This chain links TRBV6-2 or TRBV6-3 with TRBJ2-7; 7 bases map to TRBD1. The DNA ends 3 residues before the CDR3 does, and the rest of the CDR3 is filled in from the germline J gene. CDR3 size: 13 residues. The germline gives CDR1 MNHEY, CDR2 SVGEGT. The V gene end was trimmed by 6 bases and the J gene end by 4 bases; junction bases not matched to a gene: 6.

Points on this clone: The read falls 3 residues short of the CDR3 end, and the missing part is taken from the germline J gene. Additional DNA sequences in this sample encode the identical CDR3. The chain recombines TRBV18 with TRBJ1-2, with TRBD1 matching over 11 bases. Germline CDR1 reads KGHSH; CDR2 reads LQKENI. The ends lost 3 bases at V and 6 bases at J; junction bases unmatched: 0. The CDR3 is 13 amino acids. CDR3 in amino acids: CASSPGQGDGYTF. Incomplete CDR3 DNA: TGTGCCAGCTCACCGGGACAGGGGGATGGC.

With respect to this clone: The missing CDR3 end, 3 residues past where the read stops, is filled in from the germline J gene. The V gene is TRBV20-1, the J gene TRBJ1-6, with TRBD1 matching over 7 bases. The V gene end was trimmed by 7 bases and the J gene end by 9 bases; junction bases not matched to a gene: 9. CDR3 length equals 13 residues. Germline assignment: CDR1 DFQATT and CDR2 SNEGSKA (reference sequence). The part of the CDR3 DNA that was read is TGCAGTGGTGGGACAGATGGGGGTTCACCC. It encodes CSGGTDGGSP. The full CDR3 sequence reads CSGGTDGGSPLHF.

This clone was seen at least ten times. The sequence runs out 3 residues before the end of the CDR3; the remainder is reconstructed from the germline J gene. The chain has TRBV10-3 and TRBJ2-3; TRBD2 aligns across 8 bases. CDR3 length equals 17 residues. V lost 0 bases to trimming and J lost 0 bases; unmatched junction nucleotides: 5. CDR1 and CDR2 from the germline V gene are ENHRY and SYGVKD. The covered CDR3 bases are TGTGCCATCAGTGAGTCGAAACTAGCGGATAGCACAGATACG. Its translation is CAISESKLADSTDT. The whole CDR3 protein is CAISESKLADSTDTQYF.

About this clone: The read ends 3 residues before the CDR3 terminus; that terminus is restored from the germline J gene. This chain links TRBV30 with TRBJ1-1; D unclear. The V and J ends lost 0 bases and 5 bases respectively, with 10 bases between them. The germline V gene encodes CDR1 GTSNPN and CDR2 SVGIG (reference sequence). CDR3 length equals 13 residues. The CDR3 loop is CAWSVRSGTEAFF. The CDR3 DNA, read in part, is TGTGCCTGGAGTGTACGTTCAGGAACTGAA.

This clone was observed a few times. The CDR3 DNA, read in part, is TGTGCCAGCAGATCTCTGCGTCGGGACAGGGGGACCTACGAG. Encoded protein: CASRSLRRDRGTYE. The whole CDR3 region reads CASRSLRRDRGTYEQYF. The J gene is TRBJ2-7, the V gene TRBV6-2 or TRBV6-3; the match to TRBD1 covers 11 bases. Coverage ceases 3 residues before the CDR3 finishes, and the germline J gene fills in the end. Germline CDR1 MNHEY, CDR2 SVGEGT. J gave up 2 bases and V 6 bases, and 12 bases lay outside the gene matches. The CDR3 consists of 17 residues.

The table lists this clone with many counts. The CDR3 end lies 3 residues beyond the end of the read and is filled in from the germline J gene. The J gene is TRBJ2-7, the V gene TRBV5-1, with 11 bases identical to TRBD2. The CDR3 loop spans 15 amino acids. J was trimmed by 2 bases and V by 3 bases; bases with no gene match: 4. Looked up from germline, CDR1 is SGHRS and CDR2 is YFSETQ. CDR3 bases read: TGCGCCAGCAGCTCCCTAGCGGGGGGTACCTACGAG. Translating it yields CASSSLAGGTYE. The full CDR3 is CASSSLAGGTYEQYF.

This clone was observed at least ten times. The read finishes 3 residues shy of the CDR3 end, and the germline J gene is used to complete it. The chain combines TRBV5-1 with TRBJ2-3; 13 positions match TRBD2. This CDR3 comprises 17 residues. Germline values: CDR1 SGHRS, CDR2 YFSETQ. J lost 4 bases, V lost 0 bases, and 5 bases had no gene match. Partial CDR3 DNA: TGCGCCAGCAGCTTGGCCGGACTAGCGGGAGCCCCAGATACG. It yields the protein CASSLAGLAGAPDT. The CDR3, in full, reads CASSLAGLAGAPDTQYF.

Concerning this clone: The read terminates 3 residues ahead of where the CDR3 ends, so the germline J gene completes it. The V call is TRBV7-9, the J call TRBJ1-6; TRBD1 matches at 7 bases. The ends lost 5 bases at V and 7 bases at J; junction bases unmatched: 5. This CDR3 has 14 amino acids. Germline CDR1 reads SEHNR; CDR2 reads FQNEAQ (reference sequence). The CDR3 sequence: CASSGTAGNSPLHF. CDR3 DNA (partial): TGTGCCAGCAGCGGGACAGCGGGAAATTCACCC.

This clone qualifies as medium-sized. The sequenced fragment ends 3 residues before the CDR3 boundary, so the rest is inferred from the germline J gene. J is TRBJ2-5 and V is TRBV29-1; unclear D gene. The germline gives CDR1 SQVTM, CDR2 ANQGSEA. Trimming removed 7 bases at V and 4 bases at J, with 19 bases between. This CDR3 spans 14 amino acids. Here the CDR3 reads CSAPVLASGETQYF. The covered CDR3 bases are TGCAGCGCCCCGGTTTTGGCTAGTGGAGAGACC.

This clone is labeled as medium-sized. The read terminates 3 residues before the CDR3 end, so the remaining end is supplied by the germline J gene. The V gene is TRBV20-1, the J gene TRBJ1-1; a weak D match, TRBD1 (5 bases). Per the germline V gene, CDR1 is DFQATT and CDR2 is SNEGSKA (reference sequence). Trimming removed 0 bases at V and 3 bases at J, with 11 bases between. The CDR3 is 14 amino acids. CDR3 loop: CSARDGIGDTEAFF. CDR3 DNA (partial): TGCAGTGCTAGAGATGGGATAGGGGACACTGAA.

This clone appeared a few times. The missing CDR3 end, 3 residues past where the read stops, is filled in from the germline J gene. The chain uses TRBV2 and TRBJ2-7, with 11 bases identical to TRBD1. V dropped 8 bases and J dropped 2; count of bases not matched to a gene: 5. The CDR3 sequence is 14 residues long. The germline CDR1 and CDR2 sequences are SNHLY and FYNNEI. The covered CDR3 bases are TGTGCCAGCTCCCGGGACAGGGGGACCTACGAG. Residues: CASSRDRGTYE. The full CDR3 reads CASSRDRGTYEQYF.

This clone was seen only a few times. The CDR3 end is not reached by the read, which stops 3 residues before it; the germline J gene fills it in. This chain joins TRBV7-2 and TRBJ1-6; no clear D. The CDR3 totals 15 residues. V was pared by 3 bases and J by 0 bases, with 6 bases between. Germline lookup yields CDR1 SGHTA and CDR2 FQGNSA. The CDR3 is CASSFVSSYNSPLHF. The part of the CDR3 DNA that was read is TGTGCCAGCAGCTTTGTTAGCTCCTATAATTCACCC. Variable domain in full (rest from reference TRBV7-2 and TRBJ1-6): GAGVSQSPSNKVTEKGKDVELRCDPISGHTALYWYRQSLGQGLEFLIYFQGNSAPDKSGLPSDRFSAERTGGSVSTLTIQRTQQEDSAVYLCASSFVSSYNSPLHFGNGTRLTVT.

This clone was counted ten times or more. The read halts 3 residues ahead of the CDR3 end, with the missing end drawn from the germline J gene. The V and J genes are TRBV29-1 and TRBJ2-1; 8 bases fit TRBD1. CDR1 is SQVTM, CDR2 ANQGSEA, per germline. The trim removed 1 base at V and 7 bases at J, leaving 3 bases unmatched. This CDR3 has 13 residues. CDR3: CSVEGTGLNEQFF. Incomplete CDR3 DNA: TGCAGCGTTGAAGGGACAGGGTTGAATGAG.

The sample holds a few counts of this clone. This chain's CDR3 is CAWIWGQALNTEAFF. The covered CDR3 bases are TGTGCCTGGATTTGGGGACAGGCTTTGAACACTGAA. The J gene is TRBJ1-1, the V gene TRBV30, with 8 bases that match TRBD1. The read ends 3 residues shy of where the CDR3 ends; the end is completed using the germline J gene. Per the germline V gene, CDR1 is GTSNPN and CDR2 is SVGIG (reference sequence). The CDR3 loop spans 15 amino acids. V was pared by 4 bases and J by 0 bases, with 7 bases of the junction left unmatched.

As regards this clone: Sequencing ends 3 residues short of the CDR3 end; the germline J gene provides the rest. The V and J genes are TRBV20-1 and TRBJ2-7; 13 nucleotides agree with TRBD2. The CDR3 is 14 residues long. Germline V CDR1 and CDR2: DFQATT, SNEGSKA (reference sequence). The J segment lost 4 bases and the V segment lost 5 bases, leaving 5 bases of the junction unmatched. The CDR3 DNA, read in part, is TGCAGTGCTGGCCGGACTAGCGGGAGATACGAG. Protein product: CSAGRTSGRYE. The CDR3 reads in full as CSAGRTSGRYEQYF.

The CDR3 bases that were read are TGCGCCAGCAGCCGAACAGGTCCTTCAACTAATGAAAAA. As protein: CASSRTGPSTNEK. In full, the CDR3 reads CASSRTGPSTNEKLFF. The chain recombines TRBV5-1 with TRBJ1-4; D is perhaps TRBD1 (5 bases). The sequence runs out 3 residues before the end of the CDR3; the remainder is reconstructed from the germline J gene. Germline values: CDR1 SGHRS, CDR2 YFSETQ. This CDR3 is 16 amino acids long. The V and J ends lost 4 bases and 0 bases respectively, with 13 bases between them.

A few counts support this clone. The read ends 3 residues before the CDR3 terminus; that terminus is restored from the germline J gene. This chain connects TRBV19 to TRBJ1-4; TRBD1 aligns across 8 bases. The CDR3 extends over 15 amino acids. The V gene's germline CDR1 is LNHDA and CDR2 SQIVND (reference sequence). V shed 5 bases, J shed 7 bases, and the junction held 9 bases outside the gene matches. CDR3: CASSLSGTGLEKLFF. Incomplete CDR3 DNA: TGTGCCAGTAGTTTATCCGGGACAGGACTTGAAAAA.

This clone was counted ten times or more. This CDR3 is CSVDRGLEQFF. The sequenced part of the CDR3 DNA is TGCAGCGTTGACAGGGGGCTTGAG. V usage is TRBV29-1 and J usage is TRBJ2-1; 8 bases fit TRBD1. Coverage ceases 3 residues before the CDR3 finishes, and the germline J gene fills in the end. Germline CDR1 is SQVTM and CDR2 is ANQGSEA. Trimming at V came to 3 bases and at J to 9 bases, leaving 1 base not matched to a gene. The CDR3 extends over 11 amino acids.

Partial CDR3 DNA: TGTGCCAGTAGAACGACCGGGACAGGACTAGAGACC. This sequence encodes CASRTTGTGLET. Given in full, the CDR3 is CASRTTGTGLETQYF. The V gene is TRBV19, the J gene TRBJ2-5, with 8 nucleotides matching TRBD1. The read stops 3 residues short of the end of the CDR3; the missing end is completed from the germline J gene. Germline CDR1 reads LNHDA; CDR2 reads SQIVND (reference sequence). The length of the CDR3 is 15 residues. J was trimmed by 4 bases and V by 6 bases; bases with no gene match: 10.

The table lists this clone with many counts. The observed sequence ends 3 residues before the CDR3 terminus, with the missing tail filled in from the germline J gene. The chain joins TRBV20-1 to TRBJ2-2; 7 bases are a match to TRBD2. The ends lost 1 base at V and 1 base at J; junction bases unmatched: 6. The CDR3 spans 16 residues. Germline lookup yields CDR1 DFQATT and CDR2 SNEGSKA (reference sequence). The CDR3 is CSARGGGGRNTGELFF. The sequenced CDR3 bases are TGCAGTGCTAGAGGCGGTGGCGGGAGGAACACCGGGGAG.

About this clone itself: The read falls 3 residues short of the CDR3 end, and the missing part is taken from the germline J gene. The chain uses TRBV19 and TRBJ1-2; 7 bases line up with TRBD1. Unmatched junction bases numbered 6, after V lost 4 bases and J lost 4 bases. CDR1 and CDR2 (germline): LNHDA, SQIVND (reference sequence). The CDR3 loop spans 14 amino acids. The CDR3 region is CASSTGTVLYGYTF. The covered CDR3 bases are TGTGCCAGTAGTACGGGGACAGTCCTCTATGGC.

For this clone: The read comes to an end 3 residues before the CDR3 does, leaving the germline J gene to fill in the end. This sequence joins TRBV2 and TRBJ1-2; D is possibly TRBD1 (6 bases). The germline CDR1 and CDR2 sequences are SNHLY and FYNNEI. This CDR3 is 13 amino acids long. Between the trimmed V and J ends, which lost 7 bases and 1 base, there was a span of 10 bases. The covered CDR3 bases are TGTGCCAGCACTCCAGGGGATAACTATGGC. It is translated as CASTPGDNYG. The CDR3, in full, reads CASTPGDNYGYTF.

The covered CDR3 bases are TGTGCCAGCAGCTTAAAAGGGGCCAGCGGGGTGGTAGATACG. Amino acid sequence: CASSLKGASGVVDT. The CDR3 reads in full as CASSLKGASGVVDTQYF. The chain carries TRBV7-3 and TRBJ2-3; 7 nucleotides line up with TRBD2. The read is 3 residues too short to cover the CDR3 end, so that end is filled in from the germline J gene. CDR1 and CDR2 from the germline V gene are SGHTA and FQGTGA. The V and J ends lost 1 base and 5 bases, in that order; junction bases with no gene match: 12. The CDR3 spans 17 residues.

Comments on this clone: The read comes to an end 3 residues before the CDR3 does, leaving the germline J gene to fill in the end. The chain combines TRBV11-2 with TRBJ2-7; TRBD1 agrees at 8 bases. CDR3 size: 15 residues. The germline gives CDR1 SGHAT, CDR2 FQNNGV. The J segment lost 2 bases and the V segment lost 1 base, leaving 4 bases of the junction unmatched. CDR3 bases read: TGTGCCAGCAGCTTAGGACAGGGGAAGCCCTACGAG. It yields the protein CASSLGQGKPYE. The whole CDR3 is CASSLGQGKPYEQYF.

As concerns this clone: The CDR3 end lies 3 residues beyond the end of the read and is filled in from the germline J gene. This rearrangement joins TRBV7-2 to TRBJ2-3; perhaps TRBD2 as D (6 bases). Trimming pared 2 bases from V and 3 bases from J, leaving 9 bases between. This CDR3 is built from 14 residues. Looked up from germline, CDR1 is SGHTA and CDR2 is FQGNSA. The CDR3 sequence: CASSLRAGTDTQYF. The DNA read from the CDR3 is TGTGCCAGCAGCTTACGGGCGGGGACAGATACG.

In its sample, this clone was seen many times. Read sequence stops 3 residues before the CDR3 end, and the germline J gene provides the missing end. The chain couples TRBV14 to TRBJ2-1; 9 nucleotides line up with TRBD2. This CDR3 region has 16 residues. Germline V lookup: CDR1 SGHDN, CDR2 FVKESK. The J segment lost 5 bases and the V segment lost 0 bases, leaving 5 bases of the junction unmatched. Here the CDR3 reads CASSQEWTSVNNEQFF. CDR3 DNA, as far as it was read: TGTGCCAGCAGCCAAGAGTGGACTAGCGTAAACAATGAG.

This clone was found many times. Read coverage stops 3 residues before the CDR3 terminus; the germline J gene supplies the remainder. The chain combines TRBV30 with TRBJ2-5, with 12 bases identical to TRBD2. The CDR3 sequence is 14 residues long. Germline V gives CDR1 GTSNPN, CDR2 SVGIG (reference sequence). V shed 5 bases and J 5 bases; nucleotides not matched to a gene: 6. CDR3 bases read: TGTGCCTGGTCCACTAGCGGGGGGTTTGAGACC. Protein sequence: CAWSTSGGFET. The CDR3 in full is CAWSTSGGFETQYF.